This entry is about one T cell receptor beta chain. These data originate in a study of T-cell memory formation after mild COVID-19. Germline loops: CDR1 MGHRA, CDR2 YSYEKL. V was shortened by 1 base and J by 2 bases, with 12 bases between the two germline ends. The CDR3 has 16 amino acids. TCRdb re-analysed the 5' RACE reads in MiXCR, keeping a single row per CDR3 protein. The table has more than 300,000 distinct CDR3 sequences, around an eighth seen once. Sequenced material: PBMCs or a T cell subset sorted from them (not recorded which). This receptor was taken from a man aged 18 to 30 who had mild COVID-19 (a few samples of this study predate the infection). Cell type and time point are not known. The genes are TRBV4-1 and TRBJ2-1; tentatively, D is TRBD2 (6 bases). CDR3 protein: CASSQVLEGPYNEQFF. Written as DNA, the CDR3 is TGCGCCAGCAGCCAAGTGTTGGAGGGGCCCTACAATGAGCAGTTCTTC.